These 2 T cell receptor beta chains originate from one sample sequenced in a study of cytomegalovirus exposure and HLA in healthy donors. Researchers ran the PCR with 60 Vbeta and 13 Jbeta primers. Sequencing used immunoSEQ multiplex PCR; TCRdb keeps in-frame clones, though not all of them. This sample carries about 150,000 clones, roughly four fifths of them seen once, and the ten largest clones take around 1.5%. Sequencing input: PBMCs. The receptor source for this set is a man between 18 and 35 years old in good health and CMV-seronegative.

This clone was seen just once. The chain carries TRBV9 and TRBJ1-2, with TRBD1 matching 7 bases. The CDR3 is made up of 14 amino acids. Germline-derived CDR1 and CDR2 are SGDLS and YYNGEE. V dropped 0 bases and J dropped 3; count of bases not matched to a gene: 2. CDR3 amino acids: CASSVGQGDYGYTF. In DNA, the CDR3 is TGTGCCAGCAGCGTAGGACAGGGTGACTATGGCTACACCTTC.

Only a few counts were recorded for this clone. The chain uses TRBV7-2 and TRBJ2-3; TRBD2 is a possible D gene (6 bases). The CDR3 spans 14 residues. Germline V gives CDR1 SGHTA, CDR2 FQGNSA. The ends were cut back, 6 bases at V and 0 bases at J, with 10 bases in the middle. The CDR3 loop reads CASRRGASTDTQYF. CDR3 nucleotides: TGTGCCAGCAGGCGGGGTGCTAGCACAGATACGCAGTATTTT. Supplemented by reference TRBV7-2 and TRBJ2-3, the full variable domain reads GAGVSQSPSNKVTEKGKDVELRCDPISGHTALYWYRQSLGQGLEFLIYFQGNSAPDKSGLPSDRFSAERTGGSVSTLTIQRTQQEDSAVYLCASRRGASTDTQYFGPGTRLTVL.